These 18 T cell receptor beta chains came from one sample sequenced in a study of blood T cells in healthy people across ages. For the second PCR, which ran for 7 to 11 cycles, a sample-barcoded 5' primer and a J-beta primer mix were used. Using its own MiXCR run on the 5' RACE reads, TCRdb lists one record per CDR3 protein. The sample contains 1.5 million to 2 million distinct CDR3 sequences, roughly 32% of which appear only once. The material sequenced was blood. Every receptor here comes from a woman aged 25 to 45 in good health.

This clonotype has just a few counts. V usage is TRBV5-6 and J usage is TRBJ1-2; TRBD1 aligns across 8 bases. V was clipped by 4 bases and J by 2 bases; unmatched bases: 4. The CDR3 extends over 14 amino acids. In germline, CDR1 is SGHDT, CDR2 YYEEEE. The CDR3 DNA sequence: TGTGCCAGCAGCGGGCGGACAGGGAACTATGGCTACACCTTC. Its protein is CASSGRTGNYGYTF.

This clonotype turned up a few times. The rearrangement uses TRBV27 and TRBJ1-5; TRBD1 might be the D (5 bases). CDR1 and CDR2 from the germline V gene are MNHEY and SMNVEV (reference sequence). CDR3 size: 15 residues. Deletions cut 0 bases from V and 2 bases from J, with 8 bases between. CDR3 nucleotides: TGTGCCAGCAGTTTATCCGGGGCTCGCAATCAGCCCCAGCATTTT. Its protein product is CASSLSGARNQPQHF.

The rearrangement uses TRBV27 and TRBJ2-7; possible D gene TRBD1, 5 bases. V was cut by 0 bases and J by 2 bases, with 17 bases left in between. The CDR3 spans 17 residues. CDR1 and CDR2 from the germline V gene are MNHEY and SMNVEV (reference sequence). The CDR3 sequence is CASSLSWGRWATYEQYF. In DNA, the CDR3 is TGTGCCAGCAGTTTATCTTGGGGCCGATGGGCAACCTACGAGCAGTACTTC.

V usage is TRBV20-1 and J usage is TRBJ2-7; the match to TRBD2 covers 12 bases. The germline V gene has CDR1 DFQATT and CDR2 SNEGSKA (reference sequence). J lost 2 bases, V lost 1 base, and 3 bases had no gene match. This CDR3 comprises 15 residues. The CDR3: CSARGTSGTPYEQYF. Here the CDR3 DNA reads TGCAGTGCTAGAGGGACTAGCGGGACCCCCTACGAGCAGTACTTC.

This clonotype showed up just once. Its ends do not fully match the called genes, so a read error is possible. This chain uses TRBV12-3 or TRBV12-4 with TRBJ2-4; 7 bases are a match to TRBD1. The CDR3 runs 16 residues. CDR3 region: CASSPPKGTDNNIRYF. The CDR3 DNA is TGTGCCAGCAGTCCCCCCAAGGGGACAGACAACAACATTCGGTACTTC.

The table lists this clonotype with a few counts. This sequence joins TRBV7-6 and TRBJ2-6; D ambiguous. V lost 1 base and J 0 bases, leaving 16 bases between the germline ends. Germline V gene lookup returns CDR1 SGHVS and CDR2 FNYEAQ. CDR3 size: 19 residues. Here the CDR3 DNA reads TGTGCCAGCAGCTTAGTCGTTGTGGACGGTTACTCTGGGGCCAACGTCCTGACTTTC. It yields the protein CASSLVVVDGYSGANVLTF.

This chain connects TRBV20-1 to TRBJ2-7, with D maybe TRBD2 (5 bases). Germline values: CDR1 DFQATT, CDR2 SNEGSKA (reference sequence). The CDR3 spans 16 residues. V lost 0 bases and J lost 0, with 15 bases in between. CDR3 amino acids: CSAREEGLTHSYEQYF. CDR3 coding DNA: TGCAGTGCTAGAGAAGAGGGTCTCACCCACTCCTACGAGCAGTACTTC.

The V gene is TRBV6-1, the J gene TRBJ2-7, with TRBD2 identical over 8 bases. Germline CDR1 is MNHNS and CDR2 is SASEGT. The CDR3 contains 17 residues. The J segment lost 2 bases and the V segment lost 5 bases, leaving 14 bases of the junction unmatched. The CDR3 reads CASSRGGRAGAAYEQYF. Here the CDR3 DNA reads TGTGCCAGCAGTCGTGGGGGACGAGCGGGGGCCGCCTACGAGCAGTACTTC.

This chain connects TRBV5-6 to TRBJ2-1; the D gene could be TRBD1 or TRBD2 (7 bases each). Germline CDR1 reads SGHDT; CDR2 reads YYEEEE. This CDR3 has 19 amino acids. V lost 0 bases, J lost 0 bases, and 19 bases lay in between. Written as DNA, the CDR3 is TGTGCCAGCAGCTTGGGCCGGCGTCAGGGGGGGTCCTCCTACAATGAGCAGTTCTTC. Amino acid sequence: CASSLGRRQGGSSYNEQFF.

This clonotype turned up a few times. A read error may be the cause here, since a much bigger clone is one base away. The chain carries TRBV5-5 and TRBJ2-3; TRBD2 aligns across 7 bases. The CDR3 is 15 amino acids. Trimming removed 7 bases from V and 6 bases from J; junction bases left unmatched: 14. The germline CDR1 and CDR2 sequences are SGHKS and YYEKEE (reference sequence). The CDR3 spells CASVAGASGQDTQYF. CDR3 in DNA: TGTGCCAGCGTTGCCGGGGCTAGCGGTCAGGATACGCAGTATTTT.

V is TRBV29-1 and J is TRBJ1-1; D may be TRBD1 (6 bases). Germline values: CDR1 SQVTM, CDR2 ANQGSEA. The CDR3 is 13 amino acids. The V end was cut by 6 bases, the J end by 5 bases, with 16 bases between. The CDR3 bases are TGCAGCGTGTCCCGGGGAGGGGGGACTGAAGCTTTCTTT. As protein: CSVSRGGGTEAFF.

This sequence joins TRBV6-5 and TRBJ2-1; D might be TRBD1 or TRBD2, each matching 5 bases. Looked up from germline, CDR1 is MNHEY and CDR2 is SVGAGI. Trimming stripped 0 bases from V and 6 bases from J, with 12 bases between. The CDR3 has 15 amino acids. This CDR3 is CASSYSEGLGNEQFF. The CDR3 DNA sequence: TGTGCCAGCAGTTACTCTGAGGGGTTGGGCAATGAGCAGTTCTTC.

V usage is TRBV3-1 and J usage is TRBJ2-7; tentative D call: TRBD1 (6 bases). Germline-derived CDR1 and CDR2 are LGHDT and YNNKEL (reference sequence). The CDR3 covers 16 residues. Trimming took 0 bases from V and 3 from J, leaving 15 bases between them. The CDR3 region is CASSQEGIQGIYEQYF. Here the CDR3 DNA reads TGTGCCAGCAGCCAAGAGGGAATCCAGGGGATCTACGAGCAGTACTTC.

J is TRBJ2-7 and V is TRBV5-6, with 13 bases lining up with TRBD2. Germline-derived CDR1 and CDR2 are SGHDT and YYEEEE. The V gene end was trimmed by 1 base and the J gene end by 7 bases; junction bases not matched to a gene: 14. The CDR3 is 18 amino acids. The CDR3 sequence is CASSLYSRTSGSPGEQYF. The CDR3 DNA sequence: TGTGCCAGCAGCTTGTATTCCCGGACTAGCGGGAGCCCGGGGGAGCAGTACTTC.

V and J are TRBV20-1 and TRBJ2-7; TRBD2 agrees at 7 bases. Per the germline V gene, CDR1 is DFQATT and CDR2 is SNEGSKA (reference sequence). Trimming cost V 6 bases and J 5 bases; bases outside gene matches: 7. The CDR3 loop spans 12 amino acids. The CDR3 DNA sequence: TGCAGTGCGAGGGGACTAACTCACGAGCAGTACTTC. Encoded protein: CSARGLTHEQYF.

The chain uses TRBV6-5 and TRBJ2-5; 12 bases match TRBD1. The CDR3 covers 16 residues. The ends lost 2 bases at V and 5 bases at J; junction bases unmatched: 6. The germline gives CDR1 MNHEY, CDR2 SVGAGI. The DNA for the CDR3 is TGTGCCAGCAGTTACCCCGGGACAGGGGGCCTGGAGACCCAGTACTTC. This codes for CASSYPGTGGLETQYF.

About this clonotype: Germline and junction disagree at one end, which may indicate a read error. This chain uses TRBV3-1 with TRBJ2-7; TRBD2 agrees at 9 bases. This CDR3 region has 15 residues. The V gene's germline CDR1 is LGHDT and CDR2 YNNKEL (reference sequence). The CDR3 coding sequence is TGTGCCAGCAGCCCACGACTAGCGGTCACCTACGAGCGGTACTTC. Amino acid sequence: CASSPRLAVTYERYF.

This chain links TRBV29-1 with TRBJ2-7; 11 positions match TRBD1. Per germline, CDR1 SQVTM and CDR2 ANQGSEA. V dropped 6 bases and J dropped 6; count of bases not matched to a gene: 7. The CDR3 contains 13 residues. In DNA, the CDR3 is TGCAGCGTCCGGGACAGGGGGGGCTCCGAGCAGTACTTC. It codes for CSVRDRGGSEQYF.